The sequence of this T cell receptor beta chain was determined in a study of CD8 T cells in Susac syndrome. It was with random hexamers that 0.5 to 1 ug RNA was reverse transcribed. TCRdb processed the immunoSEQ multiplex PCR reads anew with MiXCR; each CDR3 protein has one entry. This sample has 130,000 to 150,000 distinct CDR3 sequences, with around 95% found just once. Germline values: CDR1 DFQATT, CDR2 SNEGSKA (reference sequence). This CDR3 is 17 amino acids long. J lost 5 bases, V lost 3 bases, and 17 bases had no gene match. The source is a human donor with Susac syndrome. What was sequenced was CD4+ T cells from PBMCs. V is TRBV20-1 and J is TRBJ1-1; 8 bases agree with TRBD1. CDR3 DNA sequence: TGCAGTGCTAGCCGAAGGACAGGGTTACGGGTGGGGACTGAAGCTTTCTTT. It encodes CSASRRTGLRVGTEAFF.